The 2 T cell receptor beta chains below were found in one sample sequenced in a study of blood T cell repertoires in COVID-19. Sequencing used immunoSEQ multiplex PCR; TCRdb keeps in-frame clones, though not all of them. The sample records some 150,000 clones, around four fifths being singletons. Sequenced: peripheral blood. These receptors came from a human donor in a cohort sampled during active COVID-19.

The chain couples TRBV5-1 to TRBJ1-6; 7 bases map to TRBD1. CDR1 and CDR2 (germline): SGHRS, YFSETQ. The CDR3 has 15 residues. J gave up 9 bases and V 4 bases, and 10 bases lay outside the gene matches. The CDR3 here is CASSLRQGEGSPLHF. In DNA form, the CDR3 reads TGCGCCAGCAGCCTAAGACAGGGTGAGGGTTCACCCCTCCACTTT.

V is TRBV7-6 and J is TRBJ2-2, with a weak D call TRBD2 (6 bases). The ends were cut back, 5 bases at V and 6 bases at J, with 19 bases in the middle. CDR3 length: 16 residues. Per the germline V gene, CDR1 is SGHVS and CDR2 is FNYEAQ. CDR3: CASSPLTRRAPGELFF. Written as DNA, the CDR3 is TGTGCCAGCAGCCCGTTGACGCGGAGGGCTCCCGGGGAGCTGTTTTTT.